This TCR beta chain was observed in a study of blood T cells in healthy people across ages. Study-wide points: While age rose, TCR beta diversity per million T cells dropped in a roughly linear way.

Points on this clonotype: Antigen: not known.

The second PCR ran roughly 7 to 12 cycles with a sample-barcoded 5' primer and J-beta primers. Each cDNA molecule carried a tag from a template-switch adaptor that contained 12 random nucleotides. Via MiXCR, TCRdb re-called the 5' RACE reads, giving one row per CDR3 protein. The data hold 790,000 or so distinct CDR3 sequences, with about 47% observed a single time. CDR3 length equals 16 residues. Material: blood. This TCR was sampled from a man aged 80 or over in good health. The rearrangement links TRBV21-1 to TRBJ2-5; the D call in the table, TRBD2, was not verified against the DNA. TRBV21-1 is noted as a pseudogene. In DNA, the CDR3 is TGTGCCAGCAGCAAAGTTGGGGTAGCGGCAGACAATGAGCAGTACTTC. This codes for CASSKVGVAADNEQYF.